One sample yielded the 25 T cell receptor beta chains listed below, sequenced in a study of long-term antiretroviral therapy in people with HIV (dated by TCRdb to 2022 to 2024). The immunoSEQ hsTCRB v3.0 assay was used at survey level resolution to sequence the TRB variable region. This is the immuneACCESS table as TCRdb keeps it, with only in-frame sequences that have V and J called. A part of the clones is gone; compared with another copy, unresolved V genes explain less than half, and the rest is unexplained. The sample has 45,000 or so clones on record, approximately 94% of them singletons. The ten top clones hold 2% to 2.5% of the sample. This specimen was unsorted PBMCs, taken roughly 9.4 years after starting antiretroviral therapy. These receptor sequences come from a man aged 30-40 years with HIV.

The chain combines TRBV5-4 with TRBJ1-4; D ambiguous. Germline-derived CDR1 and CDR2 are SGHNT and YYREEE (reference sequence). V was pared by 7 bases and J by 0 bases, with 10 bases between. The CDR3 is 14 amino acids. The CDR3 nucleotides read TGTGCCAGCTCTACGCGTGCAACTAATGAAAAACTGTTTTTT. Protein sequence: CASSTRATNEKLFF.

This clone was seen only once. The rearrangement joins TRBV5-1 to TRBJ1-1; tentatively, D is TRBD1 (6 bases). Per the germline V gene, CDR1 is SGHRS and CDR2 is YFSETQ. The CDR3 spans 14 residues. V lost 0 bases to trimming and J lost 3 bases, with 9 bases between them. CDR3 residues: CASSLVQGHTEAFF. The CDR3, as DNA: TGCGCCAGCAGCTTGGTACAGGGCCACACTGAAGCTTTCTTT.

V usage is TRBV28 and J usage is TRBJ2-5; D is unclear. Germline loops: CDR1 MDHEN, CDR2 SYDVKM. CDR3 length: 11 amino acids. V lost 5 bases to trimming and J lost 5 bases, with 6 bases between them. The chain's CDR3 is CASSTLETQYF. CDR3 DNA sequence: TGTGCCAGCAGTACTTTGGAGACCCAGTACTTC.

This clone was observed once. The chain joins TRBV5-6 to TRBJ1-1; a weak D match, TRBD1 (6 bases). This CDR3 comprises 17 residues. Germline CDR1 and CDR2: SGHDT and YYEEEE. Trimming took 0 bases from V and 5 from J, leaving 20 bases between them. For the CDR3, the DNA is TGTGCCAGCAGCTTGGTTCAGGGGCCAACCCGACGAACTGAAGCTTTCTTT. Amino acid sequence: CASSLVQGPTRRTEAFF.

V gene TRBV5-1 combines with J gene TRBJ2-3; TRBD1 might be the D (5 bases). Germline V gene lookup returns CDR1 SGHRS and CDR2 YFSETQ. Between the trimmed V and J ends, which lost 3 bases and 4 bases, there was a span of 15 bases. The CDR3 is 15 residues long. CDR3 loop: CASSSLGPGPDTQYF. CDR3 sequence (DNA): TGCGCCAGCAGCTCGTTGGGGCCCGGGCCAGATACGCAGTATTTT.

The chain is built from TRBV7-3 and TRBJ2-2, with a possible D match to TRBD1 (7 bases). The germline gives CDR1 SGHTA, CDR2 FQGTGA. The germline V and J ends were trimmed by 5 bases and 4 bases, with 17 bases remaining between them. CDR3 length: 16 amino acids. The CDR3 DNA reads TGTGCCAGCAGCCGACTAGGGACAGTGGCCACCGGGGAGCTGTTTTTT. It codes for CASSRLGTVATGELFF.

This chain uses TRBV4-1 with TRBJ1-6; D gene ambiguous. The CDR3 consists of 13 residues. V shed 1 base and J shed 9 bases, with 7 bases lying between them. Germline V lookup: CDR1 MGHRA, CDR2 YSYEKL. In nucleotides, the CDR3 is TGCGCCAGCAGCCAAGTAGAGGGTTCACCCCTCCACTTT. Amino acids: CASSQVEGSPLHF.

A single count supports this clone. This sequence joins TRBV7-9 and TRBJ2-1; D gene ambiguous. V lost 1 base, J lost 7 bases, and 11 bases lay in between. The CDR3 sequence is 14 residues long. Germline assignment: CDR1 SEHNR and CDR2 FQNEAQ (reference sequence). CDR3 in amino acids: CASSLVLGWNEQFF. The CDR3 region has the DNA TGTGCCAGCAGCTTAGTATTAGGGTGGAATGAGCAGTTCTTC.

The V and J genes are TRBV11-2 and TRBJ1-1; D is uncertain. This CDR3 comprises 12 residues. The V end lost 1 base, the J end lost 11 bases, and 11 bases lay between the germline ends. Per the germline V gene, CDR1 is SGHAT and CDR2 is FQNNGV. CDR3 loop: CASSLGASLAFF. DNA for the CDR3: TGTGCCAGCAGCTTAGGGGCATCTCTCGCTTTCTTT.

This clone occurred a few times. The rearrangement uses TRBV9 and TRBJ2-1, with 7 bases identical to TRBD2. This CDR3 is 15 amino acids long. Trimming took 6 bases from V and 4 from J; bases not matched to a gene: 10. Germline V gene lookup returns CDR1 SGDLS and CDR2 YYNGEE. CDR3 nucleotides: TGTGCCAGCACCGCACCCGGGCGGGGGTACAATGAGCAGTTCTTC. It is translated as CASTAPGRGYNEQFF. Supplemented by reference TRBV9 and TRBJ2-1, the full variable domain reads DSGVTQTPKHLITATGQRVTLRCSPRSGDLSVYWYQQSLDQGLQFLIQYYNGEERAKGNILERFSAQQFPDLHSELNLSSLELGDSALYFCASTAPGRGYNEQFFGPGTRLTVL.

This clone was found once. The V gene is TRBV2, the J gene TRBJ1-2; tentative D call: TRBD1 (6 bases). Germline V gives CDR1 SNHLY, CDR2 FYNNEI. V shed 3 bases and J shed 10 bases, with 18 bases lying between them. This CDR3 contains 14 residues. CDR3 in amino acids: CASSDLSTGSDYTF. For the CDR3, the DNA is TGTGCCAGCAGTGACCTTTCGACAGGAAGTGACTACACCTTC.

The chain joins TRBV15 to TRBJ2-5, with D unclear. Trimming stripped 3 bases from V and 4 bases from J, with 6 bases between. Germline values: CDR1 LNHNV, CDR2 YYDKDF (reference sequence). This CDR3 has 12 amino acids. CDR3 bases: TGTGCCACCAGCAGGGAAGGAGAGACCCAGTACTTC. Amino acid sequence: CATSREGETQYF.

Only one count was recorded for this clone. This chain uses TRBV5-1 with TRBJ1-2, with 7 positions matching TRBD1. J was trimmed by 0 bases and V by 3 bases; bases with no gene match: 2. The CDR3 is 14 amino acids. The germline CDR1 and CDR2 sequences are SGHRS and YFSETQ. The CDR3 DNA follows: TGCGCCAGCAGCTGGGACAGCTCTAACTATGGCTACACCTTC. Protein sequence: CASSWDSSNYGYTF.

The rearrangement joins TRBV9 to TRBJ1-2, with a weak D call TRBD1 (5 bases). Between the trimmed V and J ends, which lost 0 bases and 13 bases, there was a span of 16 bases. Looked up from germline, CDR1 is SGDLS and CDR2 is YYNGEE. CDR3 length: 13 amino acids. CDR3 coding DNA: TGTGCCAGCAGCGTAGCAGGACAAGGCCCTGGCACCTTC. Protein sequence: CASSVAGQGPGTF.

V usage is TRBV9 and J usage is TRBJ2-7; tentatively, D is TRBD2 (5 bases). The CDR3 contains 13 residues. Per germline, CDR1 SGDLS and CDR2 YYNGEE. The V gene lost 0 bases and the J gene lost 6 bases, with 10 bases spanning the gap. The CDR3 loop reads CASSVDSRGEQYF. CDR3 nucleotides: TGTGCCAGCAGCGTAGACTCCCGGGGCGAGCAGTACTTC. The whole variable domain, remainder taken from reference TRBV9 and TRBJ2-7, is DSGVTQTPKHLITATGQRVTLRCSPRSGDLSVYWYQQSLDQGLQFLIQYYNGEERAKGNILERFSAQQFPDLHSELNLSSLELGDSALYFCASSVDSRGEQYFGPGTRLTVT.

This clone has just a few counts. The CDR3 nucleotides are TGTGCCAGCTTGGGGAGAGGTTGGGAGAAGAGCGGGGGGGCCTACAATGAGCAGTTCTTC. It encodes CASLGRGWEKSGGAYNEQFF. The rearrangement links TRBV27 to TRBJ2-1; TRBD2 matches 10 bases. The CDR3 length is 20 residues. The junction had 21 bases not matched to a gene; V was cut back by 8 bases and J by 2 bases. From germline, CDR1 is MNHEY and CDR2 SMNVEV (reference sequence).

This clone was observed a handful of times. The rearrangement joins TRBV2 to TRBJ1-4, with 11 bases that match TRBD1. The CDR3 is 13 residues long. V shed 6 bases, J shed 9 bases, and the junction held 3 bases outside the gene matches. Germline V gene lookup returns CDR1 SNHLY and CDR2 FYNNEI. CDR3 coding DNA: TGTGCCAGCAGGGACAGGGGGCTTAAAAAACTGTTTTTT. Amino acid sequence: CASRDRGLKKLFF.

CDR3 nucleotides: TGTGCCTGGAGTGTCGGACCCCAGGGCGATCAGCCCCAGCATTTT. Residues: CAWSVGPQGDQPQHF. V and J are TRBV30 and TRBJ1-5, with D maybe TRBD1 (5 bases). The CDR3 spans 15 residues. Trimming removed 0 bases from V and 5 bases from J, with 14 bases in between. Germline assignment: CDR1 GTSNPN and CDR2 SVGIG (reference sequence).

In its sample, this clone was seen once. The chain carries TRBV28 and TRBJ1-4, with D unresolved. Per the germline V gene, CDR1 is MDHEN and CDR2 is SYDVKM. The CDR3 loop spans 14 amino acids. Trimming removed 5 bases from V and 0 bases from J, with 7 bases in between. The CDR3, as DNA: TGTGCCAGCAGTGCTCAGTCAACTAATGAAAAACTGTTTTTT. Its protein is CASSAQSTNEKLFF.

The CDR3, as DNA: TGTGCCAGCAGCCGGGGGAATGCGGGGGGTTCGACTCAAGAGACCCAGTACTTC. Amino acids: CASSRGNAGGSTQETQYF. The gene calls are TRBV11-1 and TRBJ2-5; 8 nucleotides match TRBD2. The CDR3 runs to 18 residues. Germline lookup yields CDR1 SGHAT and CDR2 FQDESV (reference sequence). Unmatched junction bases numbered 16, after V lost 5 bases and J lost 2 bases.

The chain uses TRBV15 and TRBJ1-2; D is unclear. The CDR3 loop spans 15 amino acids. Trimming took 6 bases from V and 9 from J, leaving 23 bases between them. From germline, CDR1 is LNHNV and CDR2 YYDKDF (reference sequence). CDR3 loop: CATSLISETRTRYTF. CDR3 in DNA: TGTGCCACCAGTCTGATATCTGAGACAAGAACCCGCTACACCTTC.

The table lists this clone with a few counts. The CDR3 nucleotides are TGTGCCAGCTCACCAGGGACAGGGGGACCTGGGGCCAACGTCCTGACTTTC. The encoded protein is CASSPGTGGPGANVLTF. V is TRBV18 and J is TRBJ2-6, with 11 bases identical to TRBD1. V lost 2 bases to trimming and J lost 2 bases; unmatched junction nucleotides: 2. Germline V CDR1 and CDR2: KGHSH, LQKENI. The CDR3 extends over 17 amino acids.

J is TRBJ2-7 and V is TRBV6-5; D might be TRBD2 (6 bases). Deletions cut 6 bases from V and 3 bases from J, with 18 bases between. Germline-derived CDR1 and CDR2 are MNHEY and SVGAGI. The CDR3 totals 15 residues. Written as DNA, the CDR3 is TGTGCCAGCAGACCTCTTAGCGGCCGGGACTACGAGCAGTACGTC. Its translation is CASRPLSGRDYEQYV.

The chain employs TRBV29-1 and TRBJ1-1; TRBD1 aligns across 9 bases. The V gene end was trimmed by 0 bases and the J gene end by 0 bases; junction bases not matched to a gene: 11. Germline CDR1 and CDR2: SQVTM and ANQGSEA. The CDR3 totals 18 residues. The chain's CDR3 is CSVEDLDQDRGMNTEAFF. The CDR3 DNA follows: TGCAGCGTTGAAGACTTAGACCAGGACAGGGGAATGAACACTGAAGCTTTCTTT.

The gene calls are TRBV6-6 and TRBJ2-3; D uncertain. This CDR3 region has 16 residues. The V end lost 6 bases, the J end lost 2 bases, and 18 bases lay between the germline ends. Germline-derived CDR1 and CDR2 are MNHNY and SVGAGI (reference sequence). CDR3 nucleotides: TGTGCCAGCAGCTTAAACGTGATAGAATACACAGATACGCAGTATTTT. Translated: CASSLNVIEYTDTQYF.